Presented here are 3 T cell receptor beta chains from one specimen sequenced in a study of T cell responses to AZD1222 COVID-19 vaccine. Some clones are missing from TCRdb's copy, which holds only in-frame ones; the method was immunoSEQ multiplex PCR. The sample lists 110,000 to 150,000 clones; roughly 91% were seen once. The sample here was peripheral blood, taken 28 days after the second AZD1222 dose. These receptors all stem from an adult who received the AZD1222 COVID-19 vaccine.

The rearrangement links TRBV6-5 to TRBJ2-7; no clear D. Germline lookup yields CDR1 MNHEY and CDR2 SVGAGI. This CDR3 spans 13 amino acids. The ends were cut back, 8 bases at V and 4 bases at J, with 15 bases in the middle. The CDR3 region has the DNA TGTGCCAGCTCTGTGACGCCAGTATACGAGCAGTACTTC. Residues: CASSVTPVYEQYF.

This rearrangement joins TRBV19 to TRBJ1-5; no firm D call. V was trimmed by 6 bases and J by 1 base, leaving 16 bases between them. This CDR3 spans 16 amino acids. Germline V gives CDR1 LNHDA, CDR2 SQIVND (reference sequence). CDR3 region: CASSPAVAKSNQPQHF. The DNA of the CDR3 is TGTGCCAGTAGCCCGGCGGTGGCAAAAAGCAATCAGCCCCAGCATTTT. The full variable domain, rest sourced from reference TRBV19 and TRBJ1-5, is DGGITQSPKYLFRKEGQNVTLSCEQNLNHDAMYWYRQDPGQGLRLIYYSQIVNDFQKGDIAEGYSVSREKKESFPLTVTSAQKNPTAFYLCASSPAVAKSNQPQHFGDGTRLSIL.

On this clone itself: No DNA is shown, since the ends of the CDR3 on it are uncertain; the CDR3 is the one TCRdb lists. This chain joins TRBV11-1 and TRBJ2-1; the table's D gene call, TRBD1, was not cross checked with the DNA. Germline V gene lookup returns CDR1 SGHAT and CDR2 FQDESV (reference sequence). The CDR3 sequence runs 14 residues, both termini included. The CDR3 loop is CASTSGQSYNEQFF.